Included here is one TCR beta chain sequence, with context. Its cognate antigen is unknown. V lost 1 base and J lost 6; bases outside the gene matches: 8. CDR1 and CDR2 (germline): KGHSH, LQKENI. The CDR3 sequence is 18 residues long. Assay: immunoSEQ multiplex PCR; the TCRdb copy retains only in-frame clones and omits some. The table has about 12,000 clones, around 83% seen once. The entry originates in a study of T cells in localized non-small cell lung cancer. Findings and limits, study-wide: Appearances in adjacent lung were noted for a median roughly 50 of the top 100 tumor clones. Clonality of T cells reached its maximum in uninvolved adjacent lung, surpassing tumor.

This chain links TRBV18 with TRBJ2-1; TRBD2 aligns across 14 bases. This TCR derives from a male donor aged 60 or older with stage I lung adenocarcinoma. Sequenced material: peripheral blood, taken before any cancer treatment. The CDR3 spells CASSPLPSTSGRVNEQFF. In DNA form, the CDR3 reads TGTGCCAGCTCACCACTGCCCTCGACTAGCGGGAGGGTCAATGAGCAGTTCTTC.